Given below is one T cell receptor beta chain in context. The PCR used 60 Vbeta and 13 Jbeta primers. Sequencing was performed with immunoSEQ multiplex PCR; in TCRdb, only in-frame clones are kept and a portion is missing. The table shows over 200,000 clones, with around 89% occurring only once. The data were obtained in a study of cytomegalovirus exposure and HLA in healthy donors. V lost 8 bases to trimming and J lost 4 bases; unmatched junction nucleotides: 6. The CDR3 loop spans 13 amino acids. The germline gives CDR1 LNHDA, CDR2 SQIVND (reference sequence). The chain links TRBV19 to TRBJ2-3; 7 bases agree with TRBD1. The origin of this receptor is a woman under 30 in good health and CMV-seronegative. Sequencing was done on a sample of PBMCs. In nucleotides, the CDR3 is TGTGCCAGTTCAGGACAGGCGGCAGATACGCAGTATTTT. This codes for CASSGQAADTQYF.